This T cell receptor beta chain was recorded in a study of cytomegalovirus exposure and HLA in healthy donors. Study conclusions and caveats: In an earlier analysis, productive rearrangement rates for most beta V segments clustered near 87% or 30%.

V lost 8 bases and J 6 bases, leaving 7 bases between the germline ends. Germline CDR1 SEHNR, CDR2 FQNEAQ (reference sequence). The CDR3 covers 11 residues. The PCR contained 60 Vbeta and 13 Jbeta primers. The protocol was immunoSEQ multiplex PCR, while the TCRdb copy is restricted to in-frame clones and leaves out a portion. The sample holds approximately 170,000 clones, roughly 79% seen once. Details on this clone: Its antigen remains unknown.

Material: PBMCs. The chain is built from TRBV7-9 and TRBJ2-2; unclear D gene. The receptor was derived from a man aged 40-55 years in good health and CMV-seronegative. CDR3 sequence (DNA): TGTGCCAGCTCCTACGCCGGGGAGCTGTTTTTT. Protein sequence: CASSYAGELFF.